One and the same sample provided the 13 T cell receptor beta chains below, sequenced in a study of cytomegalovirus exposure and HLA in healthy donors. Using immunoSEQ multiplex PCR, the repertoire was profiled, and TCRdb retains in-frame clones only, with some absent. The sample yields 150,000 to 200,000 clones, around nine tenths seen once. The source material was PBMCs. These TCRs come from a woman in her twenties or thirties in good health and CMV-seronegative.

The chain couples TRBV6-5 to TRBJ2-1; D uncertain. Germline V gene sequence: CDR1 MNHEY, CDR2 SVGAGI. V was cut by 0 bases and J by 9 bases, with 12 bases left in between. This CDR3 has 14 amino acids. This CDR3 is CASSYSWASGEQFF. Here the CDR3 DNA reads TGTGCCAGCAGTTACTCGTGGGCATCCGGTGAGCAGTTCTTC.

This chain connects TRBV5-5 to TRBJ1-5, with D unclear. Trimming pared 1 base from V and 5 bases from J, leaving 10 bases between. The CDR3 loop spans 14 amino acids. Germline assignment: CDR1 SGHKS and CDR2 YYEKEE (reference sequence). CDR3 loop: CASSLKLADQPQHF. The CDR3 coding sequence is TGTGCCAGCAGCTTGAAGCTCGCCGATCAGCCCCAGCATTTT.

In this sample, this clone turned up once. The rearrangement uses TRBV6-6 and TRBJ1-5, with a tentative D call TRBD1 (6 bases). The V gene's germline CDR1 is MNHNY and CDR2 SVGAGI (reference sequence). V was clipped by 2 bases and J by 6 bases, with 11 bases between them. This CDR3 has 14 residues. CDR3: CASSYGQGLQPQHF. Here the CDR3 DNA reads TGTGCCAGCAGTTACGGTCAGGGGCTTCAGCCCCAGCATTTT.

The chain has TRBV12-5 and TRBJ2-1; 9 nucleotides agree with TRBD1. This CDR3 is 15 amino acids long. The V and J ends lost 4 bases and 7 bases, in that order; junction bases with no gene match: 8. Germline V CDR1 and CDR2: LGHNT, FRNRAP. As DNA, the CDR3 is TGTGCTAGTGGTTGGGGGACAGGGAAGTTGAATGAGCAGTTCTTC. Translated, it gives CASGWGTGKLNEQFF. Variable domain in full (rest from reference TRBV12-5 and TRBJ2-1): DARVTQTPRHKVTEMGQEVTMRCQPILGHNTVFWYRQTMMQGLELLAYFRNRAPLDDSGMPKDRFSAEMPDATLATLKIQPSEPRDSAVYFCASGWGTGKLNEQFFGPGTRLTVL.

The CDR3 is CASSLDYNSGGPPDEQFF. As DNA, the CDR3 is TGTGCCAGCAGCTTGGATTATAATTCGGGGGGGCCCCCCGATGAGCAGTTCTTC. The rearrangement uses TRBV5-4 and TRBJ2-1; 8 bases are shared with TRBD2. Germline CDR1 is SGHNT and CDR2 is YYREEE (reference sequence). The CDR3 consists of 18 residues. V lost 0 bases to trimming and J lost 8 bases; unmatched junction nucleotides: 16.

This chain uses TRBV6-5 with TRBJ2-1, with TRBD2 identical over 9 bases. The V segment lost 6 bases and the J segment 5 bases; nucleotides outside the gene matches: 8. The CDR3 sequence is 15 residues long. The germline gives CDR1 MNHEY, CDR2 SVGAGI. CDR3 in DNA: TGTGCCAGCAGCCCCGGGGCGGGGGGGCACAATGAGCAGTTCTTC. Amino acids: CASSPGAGGHNEQFF.

The CDR3 is CASSADFSGGTGANVLTF. The CDR3 DNA sequence: TGTGCCAGCAGCGCCGACTTTAGCGGGGGCACCGGGGCCAACGTCCTGACTTTC. The V gene is TRBV2, the J gene TRBJ2-6, with 9 nucleotides matching TRBD2. The germline V gene encodes CDR1 SNHLY and CDR2 FYNNEI. The CDR3 is 18 residues long. V lost 6 bases and J lost 4; bases outside the gene matches: 13.

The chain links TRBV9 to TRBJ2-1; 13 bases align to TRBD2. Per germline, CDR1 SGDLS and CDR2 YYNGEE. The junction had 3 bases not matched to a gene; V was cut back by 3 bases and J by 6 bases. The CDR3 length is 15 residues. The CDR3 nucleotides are TGTGCCAGCAGCGCAACTAGCGGGGGGGCCAATGAGCAGTTCTTC. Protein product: CASSATSGGANEQFF.

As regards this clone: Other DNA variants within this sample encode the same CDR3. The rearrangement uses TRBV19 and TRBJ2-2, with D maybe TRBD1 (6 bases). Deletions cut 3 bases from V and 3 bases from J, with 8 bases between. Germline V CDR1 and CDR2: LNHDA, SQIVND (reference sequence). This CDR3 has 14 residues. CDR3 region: CASSIAGDTGELFF. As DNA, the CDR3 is TGTGCCAGTAGTATCGCAGGGGACACCGGGGAGCTGTTTTTT.

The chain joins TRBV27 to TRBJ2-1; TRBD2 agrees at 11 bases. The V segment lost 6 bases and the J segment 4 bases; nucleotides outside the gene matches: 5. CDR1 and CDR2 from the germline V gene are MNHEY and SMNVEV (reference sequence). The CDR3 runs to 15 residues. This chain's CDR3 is CASSLAGGRYNEQFF. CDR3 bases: TGTGCCAGCAGCTTAGCGGGGGGGCGTTACAATGAGCAGTTCTTC.

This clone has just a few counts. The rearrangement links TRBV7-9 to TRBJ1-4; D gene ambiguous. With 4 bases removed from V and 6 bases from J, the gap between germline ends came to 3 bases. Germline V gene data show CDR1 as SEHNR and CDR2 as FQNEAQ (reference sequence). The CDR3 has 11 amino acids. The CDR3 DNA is TGTGCCAGCAGCTCCTATGAAAAACTGTTTTTT. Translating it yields CASSSYEKLFF.

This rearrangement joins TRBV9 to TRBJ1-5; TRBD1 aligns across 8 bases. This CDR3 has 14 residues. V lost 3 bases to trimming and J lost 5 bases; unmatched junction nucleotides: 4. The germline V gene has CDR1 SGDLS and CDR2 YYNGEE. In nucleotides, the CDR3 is TGTGCCAGCAGCGCCGGACAGGGCTATCAGCCCCAGCATTTT. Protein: CASSAGQGYQPQHF.

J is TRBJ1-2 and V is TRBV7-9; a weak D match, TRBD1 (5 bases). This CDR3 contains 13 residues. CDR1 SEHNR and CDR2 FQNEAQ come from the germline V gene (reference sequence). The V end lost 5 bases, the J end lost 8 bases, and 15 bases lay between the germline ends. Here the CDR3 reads CASSPIFQGGYTF. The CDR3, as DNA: TGTGCCAGCAGCCCCATATTCCAGGGAGGCTACACCTTC.